This T cell receptor beta chain is drawn from a study of cytomegalovirus exposure and HLA in healthy donors. Germline CDR1 and CDR2: SGDLS and YYNGEE. This CDR3 is 16 amino acids long. Between the trimmed V and J ends, which lost 4 bases and 4 bases, there was a span of 20 bases. Worth noting for this clone: The antigen is not known.

PCR amplification relied on 60 Vbeta primers (plus 13 Jbeta primers). Here immunoSEQ multiplex PCR was the method, and the copy in TCRdb shows in-frame clones only, minus some. Of about 120,000 clones listed, 75% are singletons. Findings of the study overall: Specificity of a few CMV-associated chains for CMV antigens was verified in vitro. With high specificity and sensitivity, the classifier reportedly diagnosed cytomegalovirus status.

The genes are TRBV9 and TRBJ1-1; no clear D. The sequencing sample was made of PBMCs. The sequence was obtained from a woman aged 40 to 49 in good health and CMV-seropositive. The DNA of the CDR3 is TGTGCCAGCAGCCCCGACTTCGCGGCCCCGGGCACTGAAGCTTTCTTT. Translation gives CASSPDFAAPGTEAFF. Complete variable domain (other parts from reference TRBV9 and TRBJ1-1): DSGVTQTPKHLITATGQRVTLRCSPRSGDLSVYWYQQSLDQGLQFLIQYYNGEERAKGNILERFSAQQFPDLHSELNLSSLELGDSALYFCASSPDFAAPGTEAFFGQGTRLTVV.